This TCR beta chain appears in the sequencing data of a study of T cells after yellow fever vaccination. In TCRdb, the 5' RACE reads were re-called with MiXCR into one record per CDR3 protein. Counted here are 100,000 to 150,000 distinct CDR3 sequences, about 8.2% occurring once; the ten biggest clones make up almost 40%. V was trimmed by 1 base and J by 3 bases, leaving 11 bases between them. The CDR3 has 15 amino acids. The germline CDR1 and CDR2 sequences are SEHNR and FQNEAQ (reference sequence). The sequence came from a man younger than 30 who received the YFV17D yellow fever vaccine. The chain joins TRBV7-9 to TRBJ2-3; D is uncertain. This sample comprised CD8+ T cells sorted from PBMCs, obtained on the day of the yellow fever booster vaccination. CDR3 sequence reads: CASSLVPTPTDTQYF. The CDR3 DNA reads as TGTGCCAGCAGCTTAGTTCCGACGCCGACAGATACGCAGTATTTT.